Below are 13 T cell receptor beta chains sequenced from a single sample in a study of graft-versus-host responses after intestinal transplantation. Sequencing used immunoSEQ multiplex PCR; TCRdb keeps in-frame clones, though not all of them. This table holds around 43,000 clones, over 75% found once. The specimen comprised PBMCs, sampled 524 days after transplant. The source is a human patient who received an intestinal transplant, so some T cells may come from the graft donor.

This rearrangement joins TRBV29-1 to TRBJ1-4, with D possibly matching TRBD1 (6 bases). The germline V gene encodes CDR1 SQVTM and CDR2 ANQGSEA. The CDR3 consists of 15 residues. V gave up 1 base and J gave up 7 bases, with 16 bases separating them. CDR3 amino acids: CSVEGSGAAGEKLFF. In nucleotides, the CDR3 is TGCAGCGTTGAAGGTTCAGGGGCGGCAGGTGAAAAACTGTTTTTT. Complete variable domain (other parts from reference TRBV29-1 and TRBJ1-4): SAVISQKPSRDICQRGTSLTIQCQVDSQVTMMFWYRQQPGQSLTLIATANQGSEATYESGFVIDKFPISRPNLTFSTLTVSNMSPEDSSIYLCSVEGSGAAGEKLFFGSGTQLSVL.

The rearrangement uses TRBV6-5 and TRBJ2-7; 7 nucleotides agree with TRBD2. Germline-derived CDR1 and CDR2 are MNHEY and SVGAGI. The CDR3 is 14 residues long. V gave up 6 bases and J gave up 3 bases; unmatched junction bases: 8. CDR3 protein: CASRTSGRGYEQYF. The CDR3 DNA reads TGTGCCAGCAGGACCTCAGGGAGGGGCTACGAGCAGTACTTC.

V usage is TRBV6-5 and J usage is TRBJ2-3, with TRBD1 matching over 8 bases. The CDR3 is 14 residues long. CDR1 is MNHEY and CDR2 is SVGAGI in the germline V gene. Losses at the gene ends were 5 bases for V and 0 bases for J; bases not matched to a gene: 1. The CDR3 nucleotides are TGTGCCAGCAGTCGGACAGGGAGCACAGATACGCAGTATTTT. Amino acid sequence: CASSRTGSTDTQYF.

The V call is TRBV20-1, the J call TRBJ2-7, with D hard to call. CDR3 length: 11 amino acids. In germline, CDR1 is DFQATT, CDR2 SNEGSKA (reference sequence). V was clipped by 2 bases and J by 4 bases, with 6 bases between them. CDR3 sequence reads: CSARKGYEQYF. CDR3 DNA sequence: TGCAGTGCTAGAAAAGGTTACGAGCAGTACTTC.

This chain connects TRBV6-6 to TRBJ1-2; D unclear. Trimming took 2 bases from V and 6 from J, leaving 4 bases between them. This CDR3 spans 11 amino acids. Germline assignment: CDR1 MNHNY and CDR2 SVGAGI (reference sequence). CDR3 loop: CASSYMDGYTF. The CDR3 region has the DNA TGTGCCAGCAGTTACATGGATGGCTACACCTTC.

The CDR3 spells CASSSYREWRETQYF. The CDR3 DNA is TGTGCCAGCAGCTCTTATCGGGAGTGGCGGGAGACCCAGTACTTC. J is TRBJ2-5 and V is TRBV5-6; possibly TRBD2 for D (6 bases). The germline CDR1 and CDR2 sequences are SGHDT and YYEEEE. The CDR3 length is 15 residues. Trimming removed 3 bases at V and 5 bases at J, with 17 bases between.

The J gene is TRBJ1-6, the V gene TRBV4-3; no definite D call. CDR3 length: 13 residues. Germline assignment: CDR1 LGHNA and CDR2 YSLEER. The V end was cut by 3 bases, the J end by 7 bases, with 7 bases between. In DNA, the CDR3 is TGCGCCAGCAGCCAGGCCCTAAATTCACCCCTCCACTTT. The encoded protein is CASSQALNSPLHF.

The gene calls are TRBV19 and TRBJ1-5; no firm D call. The CDR3 covers 18 residues. Germline loops: CDR1 LNHDA, CDR2 SQIVND (reference sequence). Deletions cut 0 bases from V and 3 bases from J, with 18 bases between. The CDR3 coding sequence is TGTGCCAGTAGTATAGAGTTCCGGGCCAACGGGTTCAATCAGCCCCAGCATTTT. This encodes CASSIEFRANGFNQPQHF.

This rearrangement joins TRBV4-1 to TRBJ2-5; D assignment may be TRBD1 or TRBD2 (5 bases each). Germline V gene data show CDR1 as MGHRA and CDR2 as YSYEKL. The CDR3 is made up of 16 amino acids. The V end lost 1 base, the J end lost 2 bases, and 14 bases lay between the germline ends. Here the CDR3 DNA reads TGCGCCAGCAGCCAAGTACCGGGACGGATTCAAGAGACCCAGTACTTC. This sequence encodes CASSQVPGRIQETQYF.

The rearrangement uses TRBV10-3 and TRBJ2-3; D possibly corresponds to TRBD1 (6 bases). This CDR3 spans 13 amino acids. Germline V gene sequence: CDR1 ENHRY, CDR2 SYGVKD. Trimming left V 2 bases short and J 6 bases short, with 9 bases between. This CDR3 reads CAISEDRFDTQYF. The DNA of the CDR3 is TGTGCCATCAGTGAGGACAGGTTCGATACGCAGTATTTT.

V is TRBV18 and J is TRBJ2-3; weak D call: TRBD2 (5 bases). The CDR3 is 14 residues long. Germline V lookup: CDR1 KGHSH, CDR2 LQKENI. V lost 8 bases and J 5 bases, leaving 17 bases between the germline ends. The CDR3 region is CASTQQNAGDTQYF. CDR3 nucleotides: TGTGCCAGCACCCAACAAAACGCGGGAGATACGCAGTATTTT.

This clone was detected once. The J gene is TRBJ2-5, the V gene TRBV7-2; 8 nucleotides match TRBD1. Looked up from germline, CDR1 is SGHTA and CDR2 is FQGNSA. The CDR3 contains 16 residues. J gave up 3 bases and V 3 bases, and 9 bases lay outside the gene matches. CDR3 coding DNA: TGTGCCAGCAGCTTTCAGGGGGCGAATCGTAAAGAGACCCAGTACTTC. Its translation: CASSFQGANRKETQYF.

The chain combines TRBV5-3 with TRBJ2-3; 9 positions agree with TRBD2. TRBV5-3 is given ORF status, its function remaining uncertain. CDR3 length: 20 amino acids. Germline trimming cut 5 bases from V and 1 base from J; bases unmatched to any gene: 20. The chain's CDR3 is CARSSGSIAGDRRGTDTQYF. The CDR3 bases are TGTGCCAGAAGTTCAGGATCCATAGCGGGAGATAGAAGGGGCACAGATACGCAGTATTTT.